The 3 T cell receptor beta chains given below trace back to one sample, sequenced in a study of OX40 agonist ivuxolimab in advanced cancers. This table comes from immunoSEQ multiplex PCR, and its TCRdb copy is limited to in-frame clones, with some not included. The sample includes around 50,000 clones, almost 85% of them seen just once. The material sequenced was CD4+ or CD8+ T cells sorted from blood, taken in a trial of the OX40 agonist ivuxolimab. Receptor source: an adult with an advanced solid tumor such as melanoma, head and neck, liver or kidney cancer.

This chain links TRBV6-1 with TRBJ1-6; D is possibly TRBD1 (6 bases). The CDR3 contains 14 residues. Germline V lookup: CDR1 MNHNS, CDR2 SASEGT. V was shortened by 2 bases and J by 7 bases, with 9 bases between the two germline ends. CDR3 sequence reads: CASSENRANSPLHF. For the CDR3, the DNA is TGTGCCAGCAGTGAAAACAGGGCAAATTCACCCCTCCACTTT.

This clone has a single count. The V gene is TRBV6-1, the J gene TRBJ1-2; the match to TRBD1 covers 7 bases. The germline gives CDR1 MNHNS, CDR2 SASEGT. This CDR3 is built from 15 residues. The V gene end was trimmed by 2 bases and the J gene end by 10 bases; junction bases not matched to a gene: 13. The CDR3 reads CASSESPQGGKPYTF. The CDR3 bases are TGTGCCAGCAGTGAATCCCCCCAGGGGGGGAAACCCTACACCTTC.

The chain combines TRBV5-1 with TRBJ1-4; D is unresolved. The germline V gene has CDR1 SGHRS and CDR2 YFSETQ. Trimming cost V 1 base and J 5 bases, with 15 bases left between them. CDR3 size: 16 residues. Here the CDR3 reads CASSLSPTMSNEKLFF. The CDR3 bases are TGCGCCAGCAGCTTGAGTCCAACCATGTCGAATGAAAAACTGTTTTTT.